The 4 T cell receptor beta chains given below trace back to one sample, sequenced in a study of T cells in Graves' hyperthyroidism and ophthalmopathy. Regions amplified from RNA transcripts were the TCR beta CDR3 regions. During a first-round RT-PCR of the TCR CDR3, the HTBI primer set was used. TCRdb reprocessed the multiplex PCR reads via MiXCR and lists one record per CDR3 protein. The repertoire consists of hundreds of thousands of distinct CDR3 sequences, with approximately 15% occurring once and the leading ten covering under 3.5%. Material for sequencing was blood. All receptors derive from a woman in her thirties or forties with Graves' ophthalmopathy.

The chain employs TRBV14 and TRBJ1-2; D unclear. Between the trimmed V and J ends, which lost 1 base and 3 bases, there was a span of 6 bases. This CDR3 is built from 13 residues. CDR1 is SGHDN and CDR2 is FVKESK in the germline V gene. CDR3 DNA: TGTGCCAGCAGCCAAGTAGAATACTATGGCTACACCTTC. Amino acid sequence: CASSQVEYYGYTF.

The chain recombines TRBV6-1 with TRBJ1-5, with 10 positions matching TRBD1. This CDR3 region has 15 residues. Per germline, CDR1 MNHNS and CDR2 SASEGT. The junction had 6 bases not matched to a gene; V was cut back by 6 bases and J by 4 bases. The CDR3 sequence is CASRRQGAGNQPQHF. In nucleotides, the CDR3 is TGTGCCAGCAGGAGACAGGGGGCGGGGAATCAGCCCCAGCATTTT.

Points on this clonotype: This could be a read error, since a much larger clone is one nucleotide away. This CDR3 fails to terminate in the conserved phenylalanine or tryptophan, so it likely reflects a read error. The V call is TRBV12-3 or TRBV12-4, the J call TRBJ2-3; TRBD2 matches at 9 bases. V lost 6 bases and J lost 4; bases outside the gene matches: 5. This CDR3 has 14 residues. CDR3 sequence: CASRLAGRADTQYL. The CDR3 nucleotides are TGTGCCAGCAGGCTAGCGGGACGGGCAGATACGCAGTATCTT.

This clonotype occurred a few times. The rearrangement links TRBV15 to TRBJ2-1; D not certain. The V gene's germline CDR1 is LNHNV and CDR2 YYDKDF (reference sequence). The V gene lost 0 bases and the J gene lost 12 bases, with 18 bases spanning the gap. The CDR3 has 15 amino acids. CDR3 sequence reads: CATSREYEVGWTQFF. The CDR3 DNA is TGTGCCACCAGCAGAGAGTATGAAGTCGGGTGGACGCAGTTCTTC. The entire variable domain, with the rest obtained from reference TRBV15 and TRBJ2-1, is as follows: DAMVIQNPRYQVTQFGKPVTLSCSQTLNHNVMYWYQQKSSQAPKLLFHYYDKDFNNEADTPDNFQSRRPNTSFCFLDIRSPGLGDTAMYLCATSREYEVGWTQFFGPGTRLTVL.